The sample holds a few counts of the clone carrying this TCR beta chain. The antigen is not known. One junction end does not reproduce the germline sequence, and a read error may be involved. The isolated RNA, all of it, was reverse transcribed, so expressed TCRB transcripts were what got sequenced. Clones were read by immunoSEQ multiplex PCR, and TCRdb kept only the in-frame ones, dropping some. The sample lists hundreds of thousands of clones; more than 13% were seen once. These data come from a study of beta chain features in type 1 diabetes. Study-wide points: Junctions at VDJ sites from type 1 diabetes patients had fewer insertions and more deletions. Type 1 diabetes patients had TCRB CDR3s that were shorter (moderately but significantly so) in all four CD4+ subsets. Resolution of whether HLA type affects TCRB rearrangement was not achieved here.

The germline CDR1 and CDR2 sequences are MNHNY and SVGAGI (reference sequence). The CDR3 length is 12 residues. The sequence derives from a man aged 18 to 35 with type 1 diabetes. The sequenced material came from naive CD4+ T cells from blood. The chain employs TRBV6-6 and TRBJ1-6; 8 positions match TRBD1. The CDR3 loop reads CASSYQRTGSYF. The CDR3 DNA reads as TGTGCCAGCAGTTACCAACGGACAGGGTCTTACTTT.